The following is a T cell receptor (beta chain) sequence with its context. Its cognate antigen is unknown. The CDR3 loop spans 14 amino acids. CDR1 and CDR2 from the germline V gene are SGHRS and YFSETQ. The ends were cut back, 4 bases at V and 11 bases at J, with 16 bases in the middle. The data derive from a study of graft-versus-host responses after intestinal transplantation. Assay: immunoSEQ multiplex PCR; the TCRdb copy retains only in-frame clones and omits some. The data hold tens of thousands of clones, with just over 90% observed a single time. The material sequenced was unstimulated CD8+ T cells sorted from spleen or lymph node cells, taken before intestinal transplant. The gene calls are TRBV5-1 and TRBJ1-6, with D possibly TRBD1 on 6 matching bases. The TCR comes from a human donor who received an intestinal transplant. The CDR3 loop is CASSDGGGAAPLHF. The CDR3 DNA follows: TGCGCCAGCAGCGACGGCGGGGGGGCGGCACCCCTCCACTTT.